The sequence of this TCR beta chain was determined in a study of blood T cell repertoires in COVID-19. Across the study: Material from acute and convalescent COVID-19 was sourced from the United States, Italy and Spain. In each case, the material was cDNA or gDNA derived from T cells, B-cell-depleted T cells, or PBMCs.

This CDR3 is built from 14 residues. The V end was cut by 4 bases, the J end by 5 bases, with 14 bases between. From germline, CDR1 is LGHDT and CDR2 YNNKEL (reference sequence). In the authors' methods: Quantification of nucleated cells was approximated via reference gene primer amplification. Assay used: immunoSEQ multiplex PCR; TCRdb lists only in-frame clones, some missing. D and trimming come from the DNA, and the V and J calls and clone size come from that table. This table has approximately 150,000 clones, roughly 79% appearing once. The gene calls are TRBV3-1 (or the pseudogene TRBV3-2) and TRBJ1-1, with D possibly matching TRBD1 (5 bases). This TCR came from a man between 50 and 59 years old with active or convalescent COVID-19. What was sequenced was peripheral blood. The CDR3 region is CASSPDPRGTEAFF. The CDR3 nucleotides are TGTGCCAGCAGCCCTGATCCAAGGGGTACTGAAGCTTTCTTT.